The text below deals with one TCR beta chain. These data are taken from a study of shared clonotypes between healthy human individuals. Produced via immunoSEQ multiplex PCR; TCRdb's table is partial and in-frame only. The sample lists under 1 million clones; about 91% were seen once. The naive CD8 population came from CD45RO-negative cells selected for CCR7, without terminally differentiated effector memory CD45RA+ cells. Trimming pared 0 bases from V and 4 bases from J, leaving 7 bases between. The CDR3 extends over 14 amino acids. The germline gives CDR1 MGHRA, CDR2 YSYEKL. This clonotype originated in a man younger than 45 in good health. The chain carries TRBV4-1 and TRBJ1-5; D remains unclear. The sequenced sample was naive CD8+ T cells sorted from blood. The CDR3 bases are TGCGCCAGCAGCCAAGATGAGTTAAATCAGCCCCAGCATTTT. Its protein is CASSQDELNQPQHF.